This is a list of T cell receptor beta chains from one sample in a study of cytomegalovirus exposure and HLA in healthy donors. The repertoire was sequenced with immunoSEQ multiplex PCR; TCRdb's copy has only in-frame clones and lacks some. The sample has about 170,000 clones, roughly two thirds seen once. Input material: PBMCs. These TCRs come from a woman younger than 30 in good health and CMV-seropositive. The CDR3 runs from the conserved cysteine through the conserved F or W. The D gene is left open where the match is weak. Part of the rows lack a size; the others show once, few, many or a class for expanded clones.

abundance,v_gene,j_gene,d_gene,CDR3aa,CDR3nt
few,TRBV29-1,TRBJ2-7,TRBD2,CSVASGGPPSYEQYF,TGCAGCGTTGCTAGCGGGGGCCCACCTTCCTACGAGCAGTACTTC
.,TRBV5-1,TRBJ1-3,TRBD1,CASSFETGSGNTIYF,TGCGCCAGCAGCTTCGAGACAGGGTCTGGAAACACCATATATTTT
few,TRBV30,TRBJ2-7,.,CAWSVGTTYEQYF,TGTGCCTGGAGTGTGGGCACAACCTACGAGCAGTACTTC
.,TRBV7-2,TRBJ2-1,TRBD2,CASSGSGGALDEQFF,TGTGCCAGCAGCGGCAGCGGGGGGGCCCTGGATGAGCAGTTCTTC
.,TRBV2,TRBJ1-5,TRBD1,CASSGPGTGNQPQHF,TGTGCCAGCAGTGGGCCCGGGACAGGGAATCAGCCCCAGCATTTT
.,TRBV9,TRBJ2-3,TRBD2,CASSASGGQTDTQYF,TGTGCCAGCAGCGCTAGCGGGGGGCAGACAGATACGCAGTATTTT
.,TRBV18,TRBJ1-5,.,CASSPQSYSNQPQHF,TGTGCCAGCTCACCTCAGTCTTATAGCAATCAGCCCCAGCATTTT
.,TRBV6-5,TRBJ2-5,.,CASGIGQGGWETQYF,TGTGCCAGCGGAATAGGACAAGGGGGTTGGGAGACCCAGTACTTC
.,TRBV7-2,TRBJ2-7,TRBD1,CASSLLSGTGLYEQYF,TGTGCCAGCAGCTTATTGTCCGGGACAGGGCTCTACGAGCAGTACTTC
.,TRBV6-5,TRBJ1-6,.,CASRLQGSPLHF,TGTGCCAGCAGACTACAGGGTTCACCCCTCCACTTT
few,TRBV30,TRBJ2-1,TRBD1,CAWSAGQGANEQFF,TGTGCCTGGAGTGCGGGACAGGGGGCAAATGAGCAGTTCTTC
.,TRBV5-6,TRBJ1-5,.,CASSLYSFNQPQHF,TGTGCCAGCAGCTTGTACAGTTTCAATCAGCCCCAGCATTTT
.,TRBV11-3,TRBJ1-1,.,CASSSRTDGSTEAFF,TGTGCCAGCAGCTCGAGGACAGATGGGAGCACTGAAGCTTTCTTT
.,TRBV28,TRBJ1-1,TRBD1,CASSQGALAEAFF,TGTGCCAGCAGCCAGGGGGCTCTCGCTGAAGCTTTCTTT
.,TRBV9,TRBJ2-7,TRBD1,CASSVGDSYEQYF,TGTGCCAGCAGCGTCGGGGACAGCTACGAGCAGTACTTC
.,TRBV30,TRBJ1-1,.,CAWIVSGVSVEAFF,TGTGCCTGGATCGTCTCAGGGGTTTCGGTAGAAGCTTTCTTT
.,TRBV21-1,TRBJ1-2,.,CASSKDPPTVGYGYTF,TGTGCCAGCAGCAAAGACCCGCCCACAGTCGGCTATGGCTACACCTTC
once,TRBV30,TRBJ2-7,.,CAWSAGVYEQYF,TGTGCCTGGAGCGCAGGGGTGTACGAGCAGTACTTC
.,TRBV6-6,TRBJ2-7,.,CASSYGGGAYEQYF,TGTGCCAGCAGTTACGGGGGAGGAGCCTACGAGCAGTACTTC
.,TRBV19,TRBJ2-7,.,CASSLGAAGSYEQYF,TGTGCCAGTAGTCTTGGAGCGGCGGGCTCGTACGAGCAGTACTTC
.,TRBV5-4,TRBJ1-1,TRBD1,CASSVRRTGLNTEAFF,TGTGCCAGCAGCGTACGAAGGACAGGACTTAACACTGAAGCTTTCTTT
.,TRBV15,TRBJ1-1,.,CATSRDEQTNTEAFF,TGTGCCACCAGCAGAGATGAACAGACGAACACTGAAGCTTTCTTT
once,TRBV5-5,TRBJ1-4,TRBD1,CASSLGDRGSNEKLFF,TGTGCCAGCAGCTTGGGGGACAGGGGGTCTAATGAAAAACTGTTTTTT
.,TRBV28,TRBJ2-2,.,CASSFPTGMNTGELFF,TGTGCCAGCAGTTTTCCTACAGGCATGAACACCGGGGAGCTGTTTTTT
.,TRBV6-1,TRBJ1-2,.,CASSETTGYGYTF,TGTGCCAGCAGTGAAACAACAGGCTATGGCTACACCTTC
.,TRBV6-1,TRBJ2-1,.,CASSDNGQDEQFF,TGTGCCAGCAGTGACAATGGTCAGGATGAGCAGTTCTTC
.,TRBV30,TRBJ1-6,TRBD1,CAWSVETGVSPLHF,TGTGCCTGGAGTGTAGAGACAGGGGTCTCACCCCTCCACTTT
few,TRBV7-9,TRBJ2-5,.,CASSLIGGQETQYF,TGTGCCAGCAGCTTAATAGGGGGCCAAGAGACCCAGTACTTC
.,TRBV5-1,TRBJ1-1,.,CASSLGVELTEAFF,TGCGCCAGCAGCTTGGGGGTGGAGTTGACTGAAGCTTTCTTT
.,TRBV27,TRBJ2-3,TRBD1,CASSLSGQLTDTQYF,TGTGCCAGCAGTTTATCGGGACAGCTCACAGATACGCAGTATTTT
.,TRBV7-9,TRBJ1-3,TRBD1,CASSLEGTVIDTIYF,TGTGCCAGCAGCTTAGAAGGGACAGTGATCGACACCATATATTTT
.,TRBV4-2,TRBJ2-7,TRBD2,CASSQETSGGLYEQYF,TGTGCCAGCAGCCAAGAGACTAGCGGGGGACTTTACGAGCAGTACTTC
.,TRBV9,TRBJ2-1,TRBD2,CASSAGGLGSYNEQFF,TGTGCCAGCAGCGCGGGGGGGCTAGGATCCTACAATGAGCAGTTCTTC
few,TRBV5-1,TRBJ1-2,.,CASSLVTGVPNYGYTF,TGCGCCAGCAGCTTGGTAACGGGAGTGCCTAACTATGGCTACACCTTC
.,TRBV7-9,TRBJ2-7,.,CASSLAGQLYEQYF,TGTGCCAGCAGCTTAGCCGGACAGCTCTACGAGCAGTACTTC
.,TRBV6-5,TRBJ1-1,.,CASSPDRTRNTEAFF,TGTGCCAGCAGCCCCGACAGAACCAGGAACACTGAAGCTTTCTTT
few,TRBV6-1,TRBJ2-5,TRBD1,CAGGQGVVGETQYF,TGTGCCGGCGGACAGGGCGTTGTAGGAGAGACCCAGTACTTC
.,TRBV30,TRBJ1-1,.,CAWSVLHTGWNTEAFF,TGTGCCTGGAGTGTACTCCATACCGGGTGGAACACTGAAGCTTTCTTT
.,TRBV11-2,TRBJ2-1,TRBD2,CASKRPSGDEQFF,TGTGCCAGCAAACGACCTAGCGGCGATGAGCAGTTCTTC